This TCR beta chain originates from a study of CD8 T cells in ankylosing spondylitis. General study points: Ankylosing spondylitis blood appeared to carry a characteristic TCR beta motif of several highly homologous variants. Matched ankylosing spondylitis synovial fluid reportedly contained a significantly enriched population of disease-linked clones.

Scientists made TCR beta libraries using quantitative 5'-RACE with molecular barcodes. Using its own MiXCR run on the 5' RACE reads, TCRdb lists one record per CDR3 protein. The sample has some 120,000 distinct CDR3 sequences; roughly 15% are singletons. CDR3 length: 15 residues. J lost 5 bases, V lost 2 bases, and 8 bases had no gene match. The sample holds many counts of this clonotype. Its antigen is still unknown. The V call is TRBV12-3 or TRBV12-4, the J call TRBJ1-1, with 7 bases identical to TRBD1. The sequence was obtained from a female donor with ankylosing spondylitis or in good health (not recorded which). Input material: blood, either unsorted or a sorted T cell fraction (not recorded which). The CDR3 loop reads CASSLRKAGGTEAFF. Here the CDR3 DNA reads TGTGCCAGCAGTTTAAGGAAGGCAGGGGGTACTGAAGCTTTCTTT.